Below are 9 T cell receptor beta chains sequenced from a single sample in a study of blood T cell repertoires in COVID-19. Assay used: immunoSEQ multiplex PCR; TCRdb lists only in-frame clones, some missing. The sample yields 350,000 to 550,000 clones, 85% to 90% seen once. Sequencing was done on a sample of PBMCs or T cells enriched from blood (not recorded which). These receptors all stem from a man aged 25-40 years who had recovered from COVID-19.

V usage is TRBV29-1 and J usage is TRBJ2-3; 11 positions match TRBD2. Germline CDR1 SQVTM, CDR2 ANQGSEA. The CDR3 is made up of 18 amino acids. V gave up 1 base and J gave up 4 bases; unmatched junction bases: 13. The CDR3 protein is CSVEGPNSGRARADTQYF. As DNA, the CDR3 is TGCAGCGTTGAAGGACCGAATAGCGGGAGGGCCAGGGCAGATACGCAGTATTTT.

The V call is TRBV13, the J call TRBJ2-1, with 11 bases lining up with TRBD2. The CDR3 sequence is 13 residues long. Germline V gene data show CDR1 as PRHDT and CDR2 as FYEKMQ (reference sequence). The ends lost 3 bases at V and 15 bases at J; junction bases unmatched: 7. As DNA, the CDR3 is TGTGCCAGCAGCTTTGGGACTAGCGGAACTCGGTTCTTC. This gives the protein CASSFGTSGTRFF.

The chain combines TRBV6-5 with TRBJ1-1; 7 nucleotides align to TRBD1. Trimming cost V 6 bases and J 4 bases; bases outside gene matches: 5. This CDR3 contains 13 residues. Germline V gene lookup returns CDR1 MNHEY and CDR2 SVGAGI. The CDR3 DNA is TGTGCCAGCAGGCCTCAGGGGGGCACTGAAGCTTTCTTT. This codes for CASRPQGGTEAFF.

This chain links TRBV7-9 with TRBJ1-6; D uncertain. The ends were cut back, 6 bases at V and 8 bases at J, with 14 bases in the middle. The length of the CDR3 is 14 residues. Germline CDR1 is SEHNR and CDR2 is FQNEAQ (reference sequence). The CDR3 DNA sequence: TGTGCCAGCAGTCCGAACGGGAGGGATTCACCCCTCCACTTT. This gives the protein CASSPNGRDSPLHF.

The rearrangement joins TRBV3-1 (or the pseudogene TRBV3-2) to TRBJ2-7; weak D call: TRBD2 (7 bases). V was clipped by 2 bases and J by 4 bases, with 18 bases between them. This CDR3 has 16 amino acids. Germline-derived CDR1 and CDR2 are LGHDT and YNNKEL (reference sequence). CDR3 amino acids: CASSQNPTGRAYEQYF. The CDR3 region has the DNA TGTGCCAGCAGCCAAAACCCCACAGGGAGGGCTTACGAGCAGTACTTC.

Here the CDR3 DNA reads TGTGCCAGCAGGGGGACAGAGAAGCGCTACGAGCAGTACTTC. Translating gives CASRGTEKRYEQYF. The V gene is TRBV6-5, the J gene TRBJ2-7, with 7 bases aligning to TRBD1. The germline V gene encodes CDR1 MNHEY and CDR2 SVGAGI. J gave up 3 bases and V 6 bases, and 8 bases lay outside the gene matches. This CDR3 has 14 amino acids.

The CDR3 here is CASSQRPGNYGYTF. CDR3 sequence (DNA): TGTGCCAGCAGCCAAAGGCCAGGGAACTATGGCTACACCTTC. The chain combines TRBV7-2 with TRBJ1-2; possibly TRBD1 for D (5 bases). Germline V CDR1 and CDR2: SGHTA, FQGNSA. V was trimmed by 5 bases and J by 2 bases, leaving 12 bases between them. The CDR3 has 14 residues.

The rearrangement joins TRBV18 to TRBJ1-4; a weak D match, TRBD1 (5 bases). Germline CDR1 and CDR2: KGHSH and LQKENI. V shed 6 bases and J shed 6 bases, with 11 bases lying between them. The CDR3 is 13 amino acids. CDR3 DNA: TGTGCCAGCTCTCCGGCAGGGTATGAAAAACTGTTTTTT. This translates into CASSPAGYEKLFF.

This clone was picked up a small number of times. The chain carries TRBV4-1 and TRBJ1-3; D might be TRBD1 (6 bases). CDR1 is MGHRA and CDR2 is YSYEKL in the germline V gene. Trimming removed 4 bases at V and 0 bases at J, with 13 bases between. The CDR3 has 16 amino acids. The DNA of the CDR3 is TGCGCCAGCAGCCGTGAGGGACACGTCTCTGGAAACACCATATATTTT. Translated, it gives CASSREGHVSGNTIYF.